This T cell receptor (beta chain) was recorded in a study of blood T cell repertoires in COVID-19. Study background: From the United States, Italy and Spain came samples of acute and convalescent COVID-19. Sources were T cells, B-cell-depleted T cells, or PBMCs; the material itself was cDNA or gDNA.

Per germline, CDR1 SGHTA and CDR2 FQGNSA. Losses at the gene ends were 4 bases for V and 0 bases for J; bases not matched to a gene: 0. The CDR3 is made up of 14 amino acids. In the original workflow: Reference gene primer amplification in the assay estimated nucleated cell counts. Produced via immunoSEQ multiplex PCR; TCRdb's table is partial and in-frame only. The V and J calls and the clone size are those of that table, but D and trimming were determined from the DNA. The sample lists around 160,000 clones; more than 80% were seen once. A Seattle source enrolled patients during active infection and followed them longitudinally.

The chain carries TRBV7-2 and TRBJ1-3; 7 nucleotides match TRBD1. The clonotype originates from a man between 18 and 29 years old with COVID-19, enrolled during active disease. Input material: peripheral blood. As DNA, the CDR3 is TGTGCCAGCAGCTACAGGGGCTCTGGAAACACCATATATTTT. Translated: CASSYRGSGNTIYF.